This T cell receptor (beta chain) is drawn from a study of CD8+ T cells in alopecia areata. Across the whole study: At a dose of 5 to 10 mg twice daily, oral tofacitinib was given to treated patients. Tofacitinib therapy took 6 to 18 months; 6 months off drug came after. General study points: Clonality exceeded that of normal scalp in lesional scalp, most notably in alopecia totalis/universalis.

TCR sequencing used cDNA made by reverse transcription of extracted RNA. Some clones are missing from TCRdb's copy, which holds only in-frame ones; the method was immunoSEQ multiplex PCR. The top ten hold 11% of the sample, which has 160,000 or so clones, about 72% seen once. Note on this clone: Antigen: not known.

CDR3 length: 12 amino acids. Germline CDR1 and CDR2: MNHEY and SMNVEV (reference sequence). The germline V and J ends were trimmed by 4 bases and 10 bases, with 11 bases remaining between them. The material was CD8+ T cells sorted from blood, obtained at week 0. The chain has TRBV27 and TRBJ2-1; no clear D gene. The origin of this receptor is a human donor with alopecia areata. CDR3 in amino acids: CASSSPNFEQFF. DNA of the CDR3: TGTGCCAGCAGTTCGCCCAACTTCGAGCAGTTCTTC.